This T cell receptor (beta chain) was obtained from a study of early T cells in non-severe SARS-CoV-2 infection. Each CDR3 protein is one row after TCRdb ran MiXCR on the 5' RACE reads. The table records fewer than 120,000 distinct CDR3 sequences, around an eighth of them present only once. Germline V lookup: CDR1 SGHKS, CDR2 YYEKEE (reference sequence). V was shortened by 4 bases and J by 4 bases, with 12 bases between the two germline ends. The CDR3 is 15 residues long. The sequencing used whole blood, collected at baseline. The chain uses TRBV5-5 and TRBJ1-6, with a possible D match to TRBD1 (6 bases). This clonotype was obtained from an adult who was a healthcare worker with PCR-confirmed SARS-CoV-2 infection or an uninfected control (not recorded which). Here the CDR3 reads CASSVPQGYNSPLHF. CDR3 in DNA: TGTGCCAGCAGCGTACCTCAGGGGTATAATTCACCCCTCCACTTT.